These 31 T cell receptor beta chains share one sample of origin, sequenced in a study of response to subunit inactivated influenza vaccine. TCRdb processed the RT-PCR reads anew with MiXCR; each CDR3 protein has one entry. The data show more than 450,000 distinct CDR3 sequences, 7.6% seen once. The sequences come from PBMCs from blood, collected less than 30 months after vaccination. The receptor source for this set is a man aged 50-75 years who received an inactivated influenza vaccine.

The chain combines TRBV7-8 with TRBJ2-2; 14 bases align to TRBD2. This CDR3 is built from 16 residues. V trimming: 11 bases; J trimming: 5 bases; junction bases outside the gene matches: 10. In germline, CDR1 is SGHVS, CDR2 FQNEAQ. CDR3 residues: CAGCWGLAGETGELFF. CDR3 sequence (DNA): TGTGCCGGCTGCTGGGGACTAGCGGGAGAGACCGGGGAGCTGTTTTTT.

The rearrangement joins TRBV24-1 to TRBJ2-4; D perhaps matches TRBD1 (6 bases). The CDR3 runs to 13 residues. Germline V CDR1 and CDR2: KGHDR, SFDVKD. V lost 3 bases and J 6 bases, leaving 8 bases between the germline ends. The CDR3 sequence: CATSDGQRNIQYF. The CDR3 coding sequence is TGTGCCACCAGTGATGGACAGAGAAACATTCAGTACTTC.

This chain uses TRBV5-6 with TRBJ1-1; D gene uncertain. CDR1 and CDR2 (germline): SGHDT, YYEEEE. The CDR3 loop spans 12 amino acids. Trimming removed 2 bases from V and 4 bases from J, with 6 bases in between. As DNA, the CDR3 is TGTGCCAGCAGCTTCTACGGCACTGAAGCTTTCTTT. Its translation is CASSFYGTEAFF.

This clonotype has more than one count but fewer than ten. The chain carries TRBV30 and TRBJ2-1; 7 nucleotides line up with TRBD1. Germline CDR1 and CDR2: GTSNPN and SVGIG (reference sequence). The CDR3 runs 14 residues. V trimming: 6 bases; J trimming: 8 bases; junction bases outside the gene matches: 13. This chain's CDR3 is CACTDRKSTDEQFF. The CDR3 coding sequence is TGTGCCTGTACGGACAGGAAGAGTACGGATGAGCAGTTCTTC.

This clonotype has just a few counts. This chain joins TRBV6-2 or TRBV6-3 and TRBJ1-1; 8 bases match TRBD1. V shed 6 bases and J 0 bases; nucleotides not matched to a gene: 12. Germline lookup yields CDR1 MNHEY and CDR2 SVGEGT. The CDR3 contains 17 residues. The CDR3 loop is CASRTTGVRSLNTEAFF. The CDR3 DNA follows: TGTGCCAGCAGGACGACAGGGGTCAGGAGTTTGAACACTGAAGCTTTCTTT.

V usage is TRBV4-1 and J usage is TRBJ2-7, with unresolved D. Germline V gene sequence: CDR1 MGHRA, CDR2 YSYEKL. Trimming took 3 bases from V and 1 from J, leaving 10 bases between them. This CDR3 has 14 residues. This CDR3 reads CASSQGMMSYEQYF. The CDR3 nucleotides are TGCGCCAGCAGCCAGGGAATGATGTCCTACGAGCAGTACTTC.

This clonotype was counted a few times. V usage is TRBV11-2 and J usage is TRBJ2-7; 7 bases match TRBD1. With 6 bases clipped from V and 1 base from J, the junction kept 15 bases outside the gene matches. CDR3 size: 17 residues. Germline-derived CDR1 and CDR2 are SGHAT and FQNNGV. CDR3: CASRTTLGGASSYEQYF. As DNA, the CDR3 is TGTGCCAGCAGAACAACTCTAGGGGGCGCTTCGTCCTACGAGCAGTACTTC. The entire variable domain, with the rest obtained from reference TRBV11-2 and TRBJ2-7, is as follows: EAGVAQSPRYKIIEKRQSVAFWCNPISGHATLYWYQQILGQGPKLLIQFQNNGVVDDSQLPKDRFSAERLKGVDSTLKIQPAKLEDSAVYLCASRTTLGGASSYEQYFGPGTRLTVT.

The chain recombines TRBV10-2 with TRBJ2-3; 7 bases line up with TRBD2. The V gene end was trimmed by 3 bases and the J gene end by 5 bases; junction bases not matched to a gene: 11. CDR3 length: 16 residues. Per the germline V gene, CDR1 is WSHSY and CDR2 is SAAADI. The CDR3 nucleotides are TGCGCCAGCAGTGATGGACTAGGATGGGCCGGAGATACGCAGTATTTT. Protein product: CASSDGLGWAGDTQYF.

This sequence joins TRBV12-3 or TRBV12-4 and TRBJ1-4; 11 bases match TRBD1. CDR3 size: 15 residues. The junction had 1 base not matched to a gene; V was cut back by 6 bases and J by 1 base. CDR3 residues: CASRGTGGTNEKLFF. The CDR3 bases are TGTGCCAGCAGGGGGACAGGGGGAACTAATGAAAAACTGTTTTTT.

This clonotype has more than one count but fewer than ten. The chain has TRBV5-5 and TRBJ1-2; D gene ambiguous. With 1 base removed from V and 1 base from J, the gap between germline ends came to 14 bases. The length of the CDR3 is 16 residues. Germline V lookup: CDR1 SGHKS, CDR2 YYEKEE (reference sequence). Here the CDR3 DNA reads TGTGCCAGCAGCTTGCGGCCAACGGATAGTAACTATGGCTACACCTTC. Translated: CASSLRPTDSNYGYTF.

Only a few counts were recorded for this clonotype. The chain recombines TRBV29-1 with TRBJ2-1, with TRBD1 identical over 8 bases. The ends lost 7 bases at V and 9 bases at J; junction bases unmatched: 8. Germline-derived CDR1 and CDR2 are SQVTM and ANQGSEA. The CDR3 length is 12 residues. CDR3 in amino acids: CSEGQGATEQFF. In DNA, the CDR3 is TGCAGCGAAGGGCAGGGGGCGACTGAGCAGTTCTTC.

This clonotype has only a few counts. V gene TRBV5-1 combines with J gene TRBJ2-1, with 11 bases fitting TRBD2. Germline loops: CDR1 SGHRS, CDR2 YFSETQ. This CDR3 spans 15 amino acids. After removal of 4 bases from V and 7 bases from J, the junction contained 7 bases not matched to a gene. The chain's CDR3 is CASSKTSGNRNEQFF. In nucleotides, the CDR3 is TGCGCCAGCAGCAAGACTAGCGGGAATCGGAATGAGCAGTTCTTC.

This clonotype was seen more than once but under ten times. The chain is built from TRBV20-1 and TRBJ2-7, with D perhaps matching TRBD2 (6 bases). This CDR3 is built from 14 residues. With 3 bases removed from V and 0 bases from J, the gap between germline ends came to 12 bases. CDR1 and CDR2 from the germline V gene are DFQATT and SNEGSKA (reference sequence). CDR3 nucleotides: TGCAGTGCTAGCCCCCGGGGGAGCTCCTACGAGCAGTACTTC. As protein: CSASPRGSSYEQYF.

The V and J genes are TRBV12-3 or TRBV12-4 and TRBJ2-5; 11 positions match TRBD2. The length of the CDR3 is 15 residues. J lost 2 bases, V lost 3 bases, and 2 bases had no gene match. The CDR3 bases are TGTGCCAGCAGTTTTACTAGCGGGAGTCAAGAGACCCAGTACTTC. Encoded protein: CASSFTSGSQETQYF.

This clonotype occurred many times. J is TRBJ1-4 and V is TRBV12-3 or TRBV12-4, with 9 bases identical to TRBD1. The CDR3 runs to 14 residues. Trimming took 3 bases from V and 6 from J; bases not matched to a gene: 2. DNA for the CDR3: TGTGCCAGCAGTTTTGGGACAGGGTATGAAAAACTGTTTTTT. Translating gives CASSFGTGYEKLFF.

The V gene is TRBV5-4, the J gene TRBJ2-1, with D unresolved. This CDR3 region has 14 residues. Trimming removed 4 bases at V and 8 bases at J, with 16 bases between. Germline V lookup: CDR1 SGHNT, CDR2 YYREEE (reference sequence). The CDR3 loop reads CASSPGRVGDEQFF. The CDR3 nucleotides are TGTGCCAGCAGCCCCGGTCGGGTTGGGGATGAGCAGTTCTTC.

The chain combines TRBV12-3 or TRBV12-4 with TRBJ1-4; D unclear. V shed 5 bases and J shed 10 bases, with 8 bases lying between them. There are 11 residues in the CDR3. CDR3 nucleotide sequence: TGTGCCAGCAGTCGGGAAGGAAAACTGTTTTTT. This sequence encodes CASSREGKLFF.

There are a few counts of this clonotype. The chain recombines TRBV2 with TRBJ2-3; D perhaps matches TRBD2 (5 bases). The CDR3 spans 14 residues. Trimming stripped 6 bases from V and 5 bases from J, with 15 bases between. Germline CDR1 and CDR2: SNHLY and FYNNEI. The CDR3 spells CASREIGRGDTQYF. DNA for the CDR3: TGTGCCAGCAGAGAAATTGGGAGAGGAGATACGCAGTATTTT.

The rearrangement uses TRBV4-2 and TRBJ2-7, with D uncertain. The length of the CDR3 is 15 residues. CDR1 and CDR2 (germline): LGHNA, YNFKEQ. The V end was cut by 0 bases, the J end by 2 bases, with 11 bases between. The CDR3 is CASSQERTETYEQYF. CDR3 DNA sequence: TGTGCCAGCAGCCAAGAGAGGACCGAAACCTACGAGCAGTACTTC.

The sample holds a few counts of this clonotype. J is TRBJ1-4 and V is TRBV5-5; D is unclear. The CDR3 is 15 residues long. Deletions cut 4 bases from V and 6 bases from J, with 16 bases between. The germline gives CDR1 SGHKS, CDR2 YYEKEE (reference sequence). As DNA, the CDR3 is TGTGCCAGCAGCCCTGCGGGGTGGGCGCATGAAAAACTGTTTTTT. It is translated as CASSPAGWAHEKLFF.

This clonotype showed up just a few times. The chain's CDR3 is CSTKKGGDGYTF. The CDR3 nucleotides read TGCAGTACCAAGAAGGGGGGCGATGGCTACACCTTC. The chain couples TRBV29-1 to TRBJ1-2; TRBD1 is a possible D gene (6 bases). The CDR3 has 12 amino acids. Germline V gives CDR1 SQVTM, CDR2 ANQGSEA.

The V and J genes are TRBV20-1 and TRBJ2-2; possible D gene TRBD2, 5 bases. V dropped 1 base and J dropped 1 base, with 10 bases sitting between them. Germline CDR1 is DFQATT and CDR2 is SNEGSKA (reference sequence). The CDR3 covers 15 residues. CDR3 nucleotides: TGCAGTGCTAGAGTATTAGGAGGGAACACCGGGGAGCTGTTTTTT. Protein sequence: CSARVLGGNTGELFF.

This clonotype was seen more than once but under ten times. J is TRBJ1-1 and V is TRBV20-1, with D possibly matching TRBD1 (6 bases). Germline CDR1 and CDR2: DFQATT and SNEGSKA (reference sequence). V was shortened by 7 bases and J by 0 bases, with 24 bases between the two germline ends. CDR3 length: 17 amino acids. CDR3 residues: CSVTTAGVSRVNTEAFF. The CDR3 nucleotides read TGCAGTGTTACGACGGCAGGGGTCTCAAGGGTGAACACTGAAGCTTTCTTT.

V usage is TRBV7-9 and J usage is TRBJ2-1; 8 bases line up with TRBD2. The trim removed 5 bases at V and 3 bases at J, leaving 6 bases unmatched. The CDR3 spans 15 residues. The germline V gene has CDR1 SEHNR and CDR2 FQNEAQ (reference sequence). CDR3 coding DNA: TGTGCCAGCAGCCCGAGCGGGAGTAACTACAATGAGCAGTTCTTC. Residues: CASSPSGSNYNEQFF.

This CDR3 is CASSPGAGSTGELFF. The DNA of the CDR3 is TGTGCCAGCAGCCCCGGGGCAGGGAGCACCGGGGAGCTGTTTTTT. The V gene is TRBV7-9, the J gene TRBJ2-2; D is perhaps TRBD1 or TRBD2 (5 bases each). Deletions cut 5 bases from V and 4 bases from J, with 14 bases between. The CDR3 runs 15 residues. Germline lookup yields CDR1 SEHNR and CDR2 FQNEAQ (reference sequence).

This clonotype has only a few counts. V and J are TRBV7-2 and TRBJ1-1; no firm D call. V lost 4 bases and J lost 3, with 9 bases in between. This CDR3 region has 13 residues. Per germline, CDR1 SGHTA and CDR2 FQGNSA. CDR3 nucleotides: TGTGCCAGCAGCTCCATCCCCGACACTGAAGCTTTCTTT. It codes for CASSSIPDTEAFF.

This clonotype was counted ten times or more. The V call is TRBV7-9, the J call TRBJ2-1, with D possibly being TRBD2 (6 bases). The ends were cut back, 5 bases at V and 9 bases at J, with 23 bases in the middle. From germline, CDR1 is SEHNR and CDR2 FQNEAQ (reference sequence). The CDR3 runs to 16 residues. The chain's CDR3 is CASSPGQRVSLGEQFF. In DNA, the CDR3 is TGTGCCAGCAGCCCCGGCCAGCGGGTAAGCTTAGGTGAGCAGTTCTTC. The whole variable domain, filled in from reference TRBV7-9 and TRBJ2-1, reads DTGVSQNPRHKITKRGQNVTFRCDPISEHNRLYWYRQTLGQGPEFLTYFQNEAQLEKSRLLSDRFSAERPKGSFSTLEIQRTEQGDSAMYLCASSPGQRVSLGEQFFGPGTRLTVL.

In its sample, this clonotype was seen many times. This rearrangement joins TRBV20-1 to TRBJ2-1, with TRBD1 as a possible D gene (5 bases). CDR1 is DFQATT and CDR2 is SNEGSKA in the germline V gene (reference sequence). This CDR3 is 14 amino acids long. The V gene lost 3 bases and the J gene lost 4 bases, with 13 bases spanning the gap. The CDR3 region is CSASGPGRYNEQFF. For the CDR3, the DNA is TGCAGTGCTAGTGGGCCAGGGCGGTACAATGAGCAGTTCTTC.

This clonotype was observed a handful of times. The chain employs TRBV21-1 and TRBJ2-5. TRBV21-1 is flagged as a pseudogene. The CDR3 runs to 14 residues. CDR3 in amino acids: CASLTTQKQETQYF. The CDR3 DNA follows: TGTGCCAGCCTTACGACACAAAAGCAAGAGACCCAGTACTTC.

The sample holds many counts of this clonotype. The chain combines TRBV12-3 or TRBV12-4 with TRBJ1-3, with D maybe TRBD1 (5 bases). The V and J ends lost 0 bases and 0 bases respectively, with 12 bases between them. There are 17 residues in the CDR3. The chain's CDR3 is CASSLAPVGASGNTIYF. CDR3 bases: TGTGCCAGCAGTTTAGCGCCAGTAGGGGCCTCTGGAAACACCATATATTTT.

This clonotype appeared many times. J is TRBJ2-3 and V is TRBV19; D is perhaps TRBD1 (5 bases). Germline V gene data show CDR1 as LNHDA and CDR2 as SQIVND (reference sequence). Trimming left V 5 bases short and J 0 bases short, with 12 bases between. The CDR3 contains 15 residues. CDR3 nucleotide sequence: TGTGCCAGTAGTGTGAAGGACACTAGCACAGATACGCAGTATTTT. It codes for CASSVKDTSTDTQYF.